This TCR beta chain was observed in a study of OX40 agonist ivuxolimab in advanced cancers. Study context: The dose-escalation cohort had hepatocellular carcinoma, melanoma, renal cell or head and neck cancer.

Autoimmune disease history or systemic immunosuppression excluded patients. Measured with immunoSEQ multiplex PCR; TCRdb has only the in-frame clones, and not every one. The sample has almost 70,000 clones, about 80% seen once. Between the trimmed V and J ends, which lost 0 bases and 1 base, there was a span of 10 bases. The CDR3 sequence is 16 residues long. CDR1 and CDR2 (germline): SGHRS, YFSETQ. The chain employs TRBV5-1 and TRBJ2-2, with a tentative D call TRBD2 (5 bases). The sample was CD4+ or CD8+ T cells sorted from blood, taken in a trial of the OX40 agonist ivuxolimab. This receptor was identified in an adult with an advanced solid tumor such as melanoma, head and neck, liver or kidney cancer. The CDR3: CASSLGSGGNTGELFF. In DNA, the CDR3 is TGCGCCAGCAGCTTGGGAAGCGGAGGGAACACCGGGGAGCTGTTTTTT.